Reported below is one T cell receptor beta chain. The repertoire was sequenced with immunoSEQ multiplex PCR; TCRdb's copy has only in-frame clones and lacks some. The table has 60,000 to 70,000 clones, approximately 80% seen once. Looked up from germline, CDR1 is GTSNPN and CDR2 is SVGIG (reference sequence). Trimming took 0 bases from V and 5 from J, leaving 7 bases between them. The CDR3 has 13 residues. This sample was included in a study of blood T cell repertoires in COVID-19. The TCR comes from a woman older than 75 with acute or convalescent COVID-19. The material sequenced was peripheral blood. The rearrangement joins TRBV30 to TRBJ2-2; tentatively, D is TRBD2 (6 bases). The CDR3 is CAWSVRGTGELFF. The CDR3 DNA follows: TGTGCCTGGAGTGTACGGGGGACCGGGGAGCTGTTTTTT.